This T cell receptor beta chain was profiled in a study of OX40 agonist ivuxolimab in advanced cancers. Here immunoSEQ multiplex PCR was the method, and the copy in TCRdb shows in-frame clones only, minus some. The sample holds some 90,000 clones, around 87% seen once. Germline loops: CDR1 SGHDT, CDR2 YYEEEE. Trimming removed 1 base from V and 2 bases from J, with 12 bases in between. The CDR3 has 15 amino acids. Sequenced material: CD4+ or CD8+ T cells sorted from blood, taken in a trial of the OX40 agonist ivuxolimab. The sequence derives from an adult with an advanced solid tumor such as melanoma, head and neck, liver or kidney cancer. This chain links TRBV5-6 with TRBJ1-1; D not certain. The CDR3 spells CASSLLLRRNTEAFF. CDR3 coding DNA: TGTGCCAGCAGCTTGTTGTTGCGGAGAAACACTGAAGCTTTCTTT.